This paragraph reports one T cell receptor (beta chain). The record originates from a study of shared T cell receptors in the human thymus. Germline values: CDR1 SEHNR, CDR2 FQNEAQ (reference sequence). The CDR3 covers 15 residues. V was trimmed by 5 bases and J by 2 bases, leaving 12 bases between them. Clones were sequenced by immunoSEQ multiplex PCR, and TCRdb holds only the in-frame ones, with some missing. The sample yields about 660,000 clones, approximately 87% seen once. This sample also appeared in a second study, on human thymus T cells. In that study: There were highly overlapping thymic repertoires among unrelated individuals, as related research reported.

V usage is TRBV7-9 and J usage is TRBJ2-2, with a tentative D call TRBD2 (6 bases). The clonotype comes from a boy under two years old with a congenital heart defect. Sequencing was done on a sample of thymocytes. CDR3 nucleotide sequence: TGTGCCAGCAGCCTCGGGCGGGACAACACCGGGGAGCTGTTTTTT. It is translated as CASSLGRDNTGELFF.